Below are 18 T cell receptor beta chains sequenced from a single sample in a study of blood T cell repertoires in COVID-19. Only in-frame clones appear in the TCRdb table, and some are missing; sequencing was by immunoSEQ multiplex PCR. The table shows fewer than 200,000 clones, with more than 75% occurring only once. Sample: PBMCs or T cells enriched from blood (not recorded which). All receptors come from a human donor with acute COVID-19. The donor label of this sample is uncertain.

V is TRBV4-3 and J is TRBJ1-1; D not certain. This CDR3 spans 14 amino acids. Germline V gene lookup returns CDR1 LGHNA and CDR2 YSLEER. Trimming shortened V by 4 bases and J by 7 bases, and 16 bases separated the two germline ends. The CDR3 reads CASSRERGFGEAFF. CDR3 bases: TGCGCCAGCAGCCGAGAACGAGGGTTCGGTGAAGCTTTCTTT.

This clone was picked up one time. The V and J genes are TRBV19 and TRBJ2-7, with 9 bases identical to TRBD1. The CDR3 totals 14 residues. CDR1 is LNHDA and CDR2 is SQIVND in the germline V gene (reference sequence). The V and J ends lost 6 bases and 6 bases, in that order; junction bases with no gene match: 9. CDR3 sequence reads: CASRDRGNPSEQYF. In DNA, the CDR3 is TGTGCCAGTAGGGACAGGGGCAACCCCTCCGAGCAGTACTTC.

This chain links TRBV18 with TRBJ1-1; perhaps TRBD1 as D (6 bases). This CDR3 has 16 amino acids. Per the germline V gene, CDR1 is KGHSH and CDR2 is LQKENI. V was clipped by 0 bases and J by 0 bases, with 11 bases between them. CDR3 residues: CASSPPGGGVNTEAFF. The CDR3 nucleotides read TGTGCCAGCTCACCACCGGGCGGGGGCGTGAACACTGAAGCTTTCTTT.

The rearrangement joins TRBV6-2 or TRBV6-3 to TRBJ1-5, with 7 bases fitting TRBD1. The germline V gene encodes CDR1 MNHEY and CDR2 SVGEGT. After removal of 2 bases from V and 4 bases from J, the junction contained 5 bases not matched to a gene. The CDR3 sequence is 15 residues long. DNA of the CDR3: TGTGCCAGCAGTTACGCCCGACAGGGTAATCAGCCCCAGCATTTT. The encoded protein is CASSYARQGNQPQHF.

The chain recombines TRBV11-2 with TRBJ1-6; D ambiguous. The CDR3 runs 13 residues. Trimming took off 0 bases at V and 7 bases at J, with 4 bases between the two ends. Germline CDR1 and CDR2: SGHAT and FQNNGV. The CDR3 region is CASSLERNSPLHF. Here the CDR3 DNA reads TGTGCCAGCAGCTTAGAGCGCAATTCACCCCTCCACTTT.

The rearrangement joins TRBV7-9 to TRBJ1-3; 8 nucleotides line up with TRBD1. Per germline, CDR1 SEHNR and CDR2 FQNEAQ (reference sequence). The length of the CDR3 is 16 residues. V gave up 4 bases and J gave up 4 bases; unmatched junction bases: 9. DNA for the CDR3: TGTGCCAGCAGCTCGCCGTACAGGGGGAAGGGAAACACCATATATTTT. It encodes CASSSPYRGKGNTIYF.

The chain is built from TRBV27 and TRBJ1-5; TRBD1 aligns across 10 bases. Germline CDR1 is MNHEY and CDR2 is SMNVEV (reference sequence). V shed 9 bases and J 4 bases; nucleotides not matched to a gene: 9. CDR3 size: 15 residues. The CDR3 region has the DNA TGTGCCAGTTCTCCCCGGGACAGGGGAAATCAGCCCCAGCATTTT. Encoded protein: CASSPRDRGNQPQHF.

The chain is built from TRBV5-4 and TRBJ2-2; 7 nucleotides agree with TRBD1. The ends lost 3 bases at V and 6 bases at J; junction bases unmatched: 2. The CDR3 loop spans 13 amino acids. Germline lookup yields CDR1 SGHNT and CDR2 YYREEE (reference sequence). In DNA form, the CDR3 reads TGTGCCAGCAGCTCTCAGGGGGCCGGGGAGCTGTTTTTT. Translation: CASSSQGAGELFF.

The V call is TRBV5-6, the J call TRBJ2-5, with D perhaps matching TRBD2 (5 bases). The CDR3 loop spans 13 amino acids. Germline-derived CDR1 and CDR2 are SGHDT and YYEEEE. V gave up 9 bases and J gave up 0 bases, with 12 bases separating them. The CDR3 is CATAGPDQETQYF. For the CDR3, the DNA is TGTGCCACCGCGGGCCCCGACCAAGAGACCCAGTACTTC.

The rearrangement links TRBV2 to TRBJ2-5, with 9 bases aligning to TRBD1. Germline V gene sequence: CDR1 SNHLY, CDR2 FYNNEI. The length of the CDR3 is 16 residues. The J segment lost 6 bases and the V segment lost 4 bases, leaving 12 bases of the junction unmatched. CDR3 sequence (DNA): TGTGCCAGCAGTGTAGGGTGGACAGGGGTCATGCAGACCCAGTACTTC. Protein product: CASSVGWTGVMQTQYF.

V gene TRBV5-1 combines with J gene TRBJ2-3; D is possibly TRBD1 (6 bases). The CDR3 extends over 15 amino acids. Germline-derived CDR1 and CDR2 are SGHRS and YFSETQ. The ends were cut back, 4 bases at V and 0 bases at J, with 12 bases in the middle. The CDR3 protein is CASSGGPLSTDTQYF. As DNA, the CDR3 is TGCGCCAGCAGCGGGGGCCCTTTAAGCACAGATACGCAGTATTTT.

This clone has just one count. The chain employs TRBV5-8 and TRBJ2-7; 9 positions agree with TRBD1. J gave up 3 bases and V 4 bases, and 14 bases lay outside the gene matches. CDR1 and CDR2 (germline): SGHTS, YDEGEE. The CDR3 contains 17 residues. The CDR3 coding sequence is TGTGCCAGCAGCCCAGCGTCCGGGACAGGGAACATCTACGAGCAGTACTTC. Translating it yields CASSPASGTGNIYEQYF.

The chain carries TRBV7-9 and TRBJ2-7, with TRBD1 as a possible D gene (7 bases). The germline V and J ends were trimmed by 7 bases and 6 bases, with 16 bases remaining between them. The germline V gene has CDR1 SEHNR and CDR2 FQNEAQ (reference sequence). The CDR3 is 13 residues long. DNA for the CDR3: TGTGCCAGCACCCAGGGGGGCTTCGGCGAGCAGTACTTC. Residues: CASTQGGFGEQYF. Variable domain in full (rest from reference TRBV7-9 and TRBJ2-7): DTGVSQNPRHKITKRGQNVTFRCDPISEHNRLYWYRQTLGQGPEFLTYFQNEAQLEKSRLLSDRFSAERPKGSFSTLEIQRTEQGDSAMYLCASTQGGFGEQYFGPGTRLTVT.

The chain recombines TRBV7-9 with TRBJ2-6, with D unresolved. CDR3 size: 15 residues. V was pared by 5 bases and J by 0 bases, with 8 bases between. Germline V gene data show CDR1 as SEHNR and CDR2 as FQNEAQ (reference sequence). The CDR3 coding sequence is TGTGCCAGCAGCCCCTCTCTCTCTGGGGCCAACGTCCTGACTTTC. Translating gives CASSPSLSGANVLTF.

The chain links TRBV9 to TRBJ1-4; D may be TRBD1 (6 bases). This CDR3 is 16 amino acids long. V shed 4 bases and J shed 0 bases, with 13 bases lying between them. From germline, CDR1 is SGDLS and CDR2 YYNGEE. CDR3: CASSPGGAPTNEKLFF. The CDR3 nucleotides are TGTGCCAGCAGCCCTGGGGGGGCACCAACTAATGAAAAACTGTTTTTT.

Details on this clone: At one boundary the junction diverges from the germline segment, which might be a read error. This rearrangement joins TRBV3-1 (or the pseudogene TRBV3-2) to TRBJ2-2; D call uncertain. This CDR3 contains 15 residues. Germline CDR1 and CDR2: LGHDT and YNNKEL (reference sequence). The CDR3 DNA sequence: TGTGCCAGCAGCGAAGACACTCATGCTTCCGGGGAGCTGTTTTTT. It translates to CASSEDTHASGELFF.

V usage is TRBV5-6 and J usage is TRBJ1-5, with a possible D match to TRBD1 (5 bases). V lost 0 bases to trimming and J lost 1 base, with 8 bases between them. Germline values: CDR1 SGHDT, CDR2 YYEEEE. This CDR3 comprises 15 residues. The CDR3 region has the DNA TGTGCCAGCAGCTTGGGGCAGGGAAGCAATCAGCCCCAGCATTTT. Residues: CASSLGQGSNQPQHF.

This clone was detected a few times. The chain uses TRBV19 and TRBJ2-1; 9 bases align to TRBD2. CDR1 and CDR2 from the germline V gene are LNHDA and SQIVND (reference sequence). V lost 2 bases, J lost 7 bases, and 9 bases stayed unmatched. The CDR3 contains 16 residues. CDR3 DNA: TGTGCCAGTAGTATATCCGGGCTAGCGGGGATTAATGAGCAGTTCTTC. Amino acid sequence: CASSISGLAGINEQFF.